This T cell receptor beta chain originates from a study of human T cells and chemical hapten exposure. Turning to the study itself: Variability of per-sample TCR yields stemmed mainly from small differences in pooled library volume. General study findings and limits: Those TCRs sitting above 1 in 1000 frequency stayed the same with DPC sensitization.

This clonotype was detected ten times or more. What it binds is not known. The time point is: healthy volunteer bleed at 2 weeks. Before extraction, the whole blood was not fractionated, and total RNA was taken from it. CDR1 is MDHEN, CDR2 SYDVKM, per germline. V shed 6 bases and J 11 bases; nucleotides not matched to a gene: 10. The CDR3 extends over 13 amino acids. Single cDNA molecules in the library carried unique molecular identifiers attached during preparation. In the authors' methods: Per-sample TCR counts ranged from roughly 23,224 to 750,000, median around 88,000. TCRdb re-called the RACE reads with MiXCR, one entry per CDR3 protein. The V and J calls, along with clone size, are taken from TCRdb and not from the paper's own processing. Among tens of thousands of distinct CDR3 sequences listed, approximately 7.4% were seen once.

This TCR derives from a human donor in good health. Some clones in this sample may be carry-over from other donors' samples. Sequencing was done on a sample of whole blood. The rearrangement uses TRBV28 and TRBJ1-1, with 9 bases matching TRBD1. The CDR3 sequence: CASSSWDREYAFF. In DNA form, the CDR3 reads TGTGCCAGCAGCTCCTGGGACAGGGAGTACGCTTTCTTT.